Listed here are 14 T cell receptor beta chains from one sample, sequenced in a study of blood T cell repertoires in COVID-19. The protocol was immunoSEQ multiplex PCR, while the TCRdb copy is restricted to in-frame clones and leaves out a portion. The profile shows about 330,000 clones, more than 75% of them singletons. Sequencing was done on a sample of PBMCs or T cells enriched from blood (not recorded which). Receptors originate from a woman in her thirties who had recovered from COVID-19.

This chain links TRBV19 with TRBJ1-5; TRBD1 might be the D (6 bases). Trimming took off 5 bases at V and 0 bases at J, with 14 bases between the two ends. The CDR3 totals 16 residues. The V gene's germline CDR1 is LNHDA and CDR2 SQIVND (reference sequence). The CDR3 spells CASSPWTVLSNQPQHF. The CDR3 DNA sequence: TGTGCCAGTAGTCCGTGGACAGTCCTTAGCAATCAGCCCCAGCATTTT.

The chain's CDR3 is CASRAGGQGTYEQYF. As DNA, the CDR3 is TGTGCCAGCAGGGCAGGTGGACAGGGGACCTACGAGCAGTACTTC. This sequence joins TRBV6-5 and TRBJ2-7; TRBD1 matches 9 bases. Germline V gene sequence: CDR1 MNHEY, CDR2 SVGAGI. V gave up 6 bases and J gave up 2 bases; unmatched junction bases: 8. The CDR3 covers 15 residues.

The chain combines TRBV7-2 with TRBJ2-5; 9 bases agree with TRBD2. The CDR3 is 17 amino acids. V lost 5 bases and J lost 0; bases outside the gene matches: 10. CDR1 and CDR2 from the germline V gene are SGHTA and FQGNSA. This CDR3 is CASSRRGAGGDQETQYF. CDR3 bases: TGTGCCAGCAGCCGGCGGGGAGCGGGGGGCGACCAAGAGACCCAGTACTTC.

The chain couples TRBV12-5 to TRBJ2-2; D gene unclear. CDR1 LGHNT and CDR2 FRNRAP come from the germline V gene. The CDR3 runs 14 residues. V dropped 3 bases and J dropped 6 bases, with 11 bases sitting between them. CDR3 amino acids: CASGFSVAAGELFF. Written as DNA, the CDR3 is TGTGCTAGTGGTTTTTCCGTGGCGGCCGGGGAGCTGTTTTTT.

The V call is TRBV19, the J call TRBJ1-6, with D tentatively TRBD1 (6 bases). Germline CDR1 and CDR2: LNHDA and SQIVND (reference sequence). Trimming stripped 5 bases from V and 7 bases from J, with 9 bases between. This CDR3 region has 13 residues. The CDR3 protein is CASSGQGNSPLHF. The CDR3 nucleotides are TGTGCCAGTAGTGGGCAGGGGAATTCACCCCTCCACTTT. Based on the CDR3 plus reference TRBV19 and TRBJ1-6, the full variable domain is DGGITQSPKYLFRKEGQNVTLSCEQNLNHDAMYWYRQDPGQGLRLIYYSQIVNDFQKGDIAEGYSVSREKKESFPLTVTSAQKNPTAFYLCASSGQGNSPLHFGNGTRLTVT.

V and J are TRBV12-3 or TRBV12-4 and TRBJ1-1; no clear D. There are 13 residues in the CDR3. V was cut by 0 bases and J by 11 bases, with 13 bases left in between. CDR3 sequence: CASSLAYGVEAFF. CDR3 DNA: TGTGCCAGCAGTTTAGCTTACGGGGTCGAGGCTTTCTTT.

The DNA for the CDR3 is TGTGCCAGCAGTATATTAAACAGGGGAACCTATGGCTACACCTTC. Amino acid sequence: CASSILNRGTYGYTF. The V gene is TRBV7-8, the J gene TRBJ1-2; 7 bases align to TRBD1. Germline loops: CDR1 SGHVS, CDR2 FQNEAQ. This CDR3 has 15 residues. V was pared by 6 bases and J by 4 bases, with 11 bases of the junction left unmatched.

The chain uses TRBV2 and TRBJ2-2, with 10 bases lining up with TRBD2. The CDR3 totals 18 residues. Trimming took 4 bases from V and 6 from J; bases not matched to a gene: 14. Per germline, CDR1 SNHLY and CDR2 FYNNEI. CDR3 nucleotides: TGTGCCAGCAGTGCCCGGACTAGCGGAGCTGGGCGATCCGGGGAGCTGTTTTTT. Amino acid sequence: CASSARTSGAGRSGELFF.

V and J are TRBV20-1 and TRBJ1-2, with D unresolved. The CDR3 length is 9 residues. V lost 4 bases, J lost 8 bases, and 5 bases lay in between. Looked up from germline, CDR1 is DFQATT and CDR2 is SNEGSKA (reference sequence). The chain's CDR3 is CSATEGYTF. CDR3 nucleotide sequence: TGCAGTGCTACCGAGGGCTACACCTTC.

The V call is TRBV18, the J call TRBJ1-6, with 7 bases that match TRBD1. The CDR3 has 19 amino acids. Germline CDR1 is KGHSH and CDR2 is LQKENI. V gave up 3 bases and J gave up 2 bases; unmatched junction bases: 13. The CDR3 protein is CASSPKGPGQGAYNSPLHF. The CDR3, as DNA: TGTGCCAGCTCACCGAAGGGACCGGGGCAGGGGGCCTATAATTCACCCCTCCACTTT.

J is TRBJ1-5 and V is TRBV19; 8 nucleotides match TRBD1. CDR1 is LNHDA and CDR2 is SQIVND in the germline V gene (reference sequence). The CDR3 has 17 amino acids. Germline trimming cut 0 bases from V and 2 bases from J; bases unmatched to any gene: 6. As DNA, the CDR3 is TGTGCCAGTAGTATAGATTGGTTGACAGGGGGCAATCAGCCCCAGCATTTT. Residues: CASSIDWLTGGNQPQHF.

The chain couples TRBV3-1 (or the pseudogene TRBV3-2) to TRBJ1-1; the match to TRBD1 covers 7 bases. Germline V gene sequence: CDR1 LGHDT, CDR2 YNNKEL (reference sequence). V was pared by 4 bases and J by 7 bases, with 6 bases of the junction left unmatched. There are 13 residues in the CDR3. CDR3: CASSRQGTVEAFF. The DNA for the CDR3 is TGTGCCAGCAGCCGGCAAGGGACAGTTGAAGCTTTCTTT.

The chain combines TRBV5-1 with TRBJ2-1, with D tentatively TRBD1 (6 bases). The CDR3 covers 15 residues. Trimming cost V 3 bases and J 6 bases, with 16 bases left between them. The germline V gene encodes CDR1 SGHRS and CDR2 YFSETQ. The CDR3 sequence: CASSWTVTTFNEQFF. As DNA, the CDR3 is TGCGCCAGCAGCTGGACAGTAACAACCTTCAATGAGCAGTTCTTC.

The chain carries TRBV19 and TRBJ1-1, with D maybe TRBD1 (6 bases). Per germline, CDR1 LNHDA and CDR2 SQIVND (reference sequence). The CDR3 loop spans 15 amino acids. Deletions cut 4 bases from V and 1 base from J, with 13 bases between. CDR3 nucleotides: TGTGCCAGTAGTAAGCAGGGGCGACGGAACACTGAAGCTTTCTTT. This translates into CASSKQGRRNTEAFF.